This note documents a single TCR beta chain sequence. Its antigen is not identified. The authors isolated PBMCs from approximately 10 ml of fresh peripheral blood. This specimen comes from a study of Graves' ophthalmopathy and Graves' hyperthyroidism. Study-level results: The blood repertoire also included most expanded thyroid clonotypes above 0.001 frequency. Ophthalmopathy was separated from stable hyperthyroidism by a 13-signature model with 87.88% sensitivity and about 79% specificity.

RNA transcripts were the source from which TCR beta CDR3 regions were amplified. An initial RT-PCR round employing HTBI primers preceded a second-round multiplex PCR. MiXCR, applied by TCRdb to the multiplex PCR reads, yields one record per CDR3 protein. The table records 300,000 or so distinct CDR3 sequences, roughly 17% of them present only once. Trimming took 2 bases from V and 4 from J; bases not matched to a gene: 6. Germline assignment: CDR1 LGHNA and CDR2 YSLEER. The CDR3 covers 16 residues. The clonotype originates from an adult man with Graves' ophthalmopathy. The J gene is TRBJ1-1, the V gene TRBV4-3, with 11 bases that match TRBD1. Sequencing used peripheral blood. CDR3 nucleotide sequence: TGCGCCAGCAGCCAAAGGACAGGGGGCCGGGGCACTGAAGCTTTCTTT. Protein: CASSQRTGGRGTEAFF.